The rows below give T cell receptor beta chains drawn from one sample of a study of beta chain features in type 1 diabetes. Method: immunoSEQ multiplex PCR; TCRdb's copy keeps in-frame clones and lacks some. This table has about 140,000 clones, approximately 10% appearing once. Sequences were obtained from central memory CD4+ T cells from blood. These receptors were collected from a woman between 35 and 50 years old in good health. Each CDR3 is given with its conserved first and last residue. The D gene is left open where the match is weak. Size tells how often a clone was seen (once, few, many) or the class of an expanded clone, and some rows leave it out.

abundance	d_gene	v_gene	j_gene	CDR3aa	CDR3nt
-	-	TRBV19	TRBJ2-2	CASRGAGELFF	TGTGCCAGTAGAGGGGCCGGGGAGCTGTTTTTT
few	-	TRBV7-2	TRBJ2-7	CASSFVEGSAYEQYF	TGTGCCAGCAGCTTCGTAGAGGGTAGCGCCTACGAGCAGTACTTC
-	-	TRBV2	TRBJ2-5	CASERGAVRVTQYF	TGTGCCAGCGAACGGGGGGCGGTTCGCGTGACCCAGTACTTC
-	TRBD2	TRBV7-9	TRBJ2-3	CASSSRTGTSDADTQYF	TGTGCCAGCAGTTCAAGAACCGGGACTAGCGACGCAGATACGCAGTATTTT
few	TRBD1	TRBV5-1	TRBJ1-2	CASSPGQGSGAHYGYTF	TGCGCCAGCAGCCCGGGACAGGGAAGCGGGGCGCACTATGGCTACACCTTC
few	-	TRBV6-5	TRBJ2-7	CASSYRGISYEQYF	TGTGCCAGCAGTTACAGGGGGATCTCCTACGAGCAGTACTTC
few	-	TRBV2	TRBJ2-5	CASSETGLETQYF	TGTGCCAGCAGTGAAACTGGGCTAGAGACCCAGTACTTC
-	TRBD2	TRBV5-1	TRBJ2-3	CASSLELAELPDTQYF	TGCGCCAGCAGCTTGGAGCTAGCGGAGTTGCCAGATACGCAGTATTTT
few	TRBD2	TRBV7-2	TRBJ2-5	CASSLSSGSRETQYF	TGTGCCAGCAGCTTGAGTAGCGGGAGCCGAGAGACCCAGTACTTC
few	-	TRBV7-7	TRBJ2-2	CASSLGGITGELFF	TGTGCTAGCAGCTTAGGAGGGATCACCGGGGAGCTGTTTTTT
-	-	TRBV5-1	TRBJ2-2	CASSGPFQGGPYTGELFF	TGCGCCAGCAGCGGCCCTTTCCAGGGGGGCCCCTACACCGGGGAGCTGTTTTTT
-	-	TRBV5-4	TRBJ2-1	CASSVPGRGGNEQFF	TGTGCCAGCAGCGTCCCTGGCCGGGGTGGTAATGAGCAGTTCTTC
few	-	TRBV4-1	TRBJ1-3	CATSPGNTIYF	TGCGCCACCTCTCCTGGAAACACCATATATTTT
-	TRBD2	TRBV2	TRBJ2-5	CASSELAGAQETQYF	TGTGCCAGCAGCGAACTAGCGGGGGCTCAAGAGACCCAGTACTTC
-	-	TRBV7-2	TRBJ1-2	CASSPRRGDGYTF	TGTGCCAGCAGCCCCCGACGGGGGGACGGCTACACCTTC
few	TRBD1	TRBV7-6	TRBJ2-5	CASRATSGGQETQYF	TGTGCCAGCAGGGCCACCTCAGGGGGCCAAGAGACCCAGTACTTC
-	-	TRBV6-1	TRBJ2-3	CASRGAGSTDTQYF	TGTGCCAGCCGGGGGGCAGGGAGCACAGATACGCAGTATTTT
few	-	TRBV18	TRBJ1-5	CASSHLRGSDQPQHF	TGTGCCAGCTCACACTTACGGGGGAGCGATCAGCCCCAGCATTTT
-	TRBD1	TRBV5-1	TRBJ2-1	CASSQRQGSYNEQFF	TGCGCCAGCAGCCAACGACAGGGGTCCTACAATGAGCAGTTCTTC
many	TRBD1	TRBV23-1	TRBJ2-3	CASSQPGQGADTQYF	TGCGCCAGCAGTCAACCCGGACAGGGAGCAGATACGCAGTATTTT
-	TRBD1	TRBV10-3	TRBJ2-7	CAISEPGQGLYEQYF	TGTGCCATCAGTGAGCCGGGACAGGGACTCTACGAGCAGTACTTC
-	-	TRBV7-9	TRBJ1-4	CASTIGGSGEKLFF	TGTGCCAGCACCATAGGCGGATCGGGTGAAAAACTGTTTTTT
many	-	TRBV19	TRBJ1-6	CASSISNSPLHF	TGTGCCAGTAGTATCTCCAATTCACCCCTCCACTTT
many	TRBD2	TRBV11-2	TRBJ2-1	CASSWSGGAYNEQFF	TGTGCCAGCAGCTGGAGCGGGGGGGCCTACAATGAGCAGTTCTTC
-	TRBD1	TRBV5-1	TRBJ1-2	CASSWDRTDYGYTF	TGCGCCAGCAGCTGGGACAGGACTGACTATGGCTACACCTTC
few	-	TRBV6-1	TRBJ2-3	CASSDVGITDTQYF	TGTGCCAGCAGTGACGTCGGGATAACAGATACGCAGTATTTT